A selection of T cell receptor beta chains follows, all from one sample in a study of blood T cell repertoires in COVID-19. Here immunoSEQ multiplex PCR was the method, and the copy in TCRdb shows in-frame clones only, minus some. The repertoire holds around 150,000 clones, roughly 80% seen once, with under 9.5% in the top ten. The sample consisted of PBMCs or T cells enriched from blood (not recorded which). Source of these receptors: a man aged 45 to 65 who had recovered from COVID-19. Both conserved end residues are part of each CDR3. Each record gives: CDR3 DNA, CDR3 protein, J gene, D gene, V gene, clone size. D genes are given only for firm matches. The size of a clone is reported for some rows only, either as once, few or many, or as a class for expanded clones.

CDR3nt: TGCGCCAGCAGCCAAGAGGCGGGGGGGAATTCACCCCTCCACTTT
CDR3aa: CASSQEAGGNSPLHF
j_gene: TRBJ1-6
d_gene: .
v_gene: TRBV4-1
abundance: .

CDR3nt: TGTGCCAGTAGTATAATACAGTCTCACTCACCCCTCCACTTT
CDR3aa: CASSIIQSHSPLHF
j_gene: TRBJ1-6
d_gene: .
v_gene: TRBV19
abundance: .

CDR3nt: TGTGCCAGCAGTTTAAGGACTAGCGGGTACGGGGAGCTGTTTTTT
CDR3aa: CASSLRTSGYGELFF
j_gene: TRBJ2-2
d_gene: TRBD2
v_gene: TRBV27
abundance: .

CDR3nt: TGTGCCAGCAGCTTAGGATGGGGCCGCAATGAGCAGTTCTTC
CDR3aa: CASSLGWGRNEQFF
j_gene: TRBJ2-1
d_gene: .
v_gene: TRBV11-3
abundance: .

CDR3nt: TGCAGCGCCTCACAGGGGTTAGGCTACACCTTC
CDR3aa: CSASQGLGYTF
j_gene: TRBJ1-2
d_gene: TRBD1
v_gene: TRBV20-1
abundance: .

CDR3nt: TGTGCCACCAGCAGAGATAAGTGGCAGGGTGGGAATGAGCAGTTCTTC
CDR3aa: CATSRDKWQGGNEQFF
j_gene: TRBJ2-1
d_gene: .
v_gene: TRBV15
abundance: .

CDR3nt: TGTGCCAGCTCACCACCTCGGGACTCGTTGTATGGCTACACCTTC
CDR3aa: CASSPPRDSLYGYTF
j_gene: TRBJ1-2
d_gene: .
v_gene: TRBV18
abundance: .

CDR3nt: TGCGCCAGCAGGGACAGGGGGCAGAGTTATGGCTACACCTTC
CDR3aa: CASRDRGQSYGYTF
j_gene: TRBJ1-2
d_gene: TRBD1
v_gene: TRBV5-1
abundance: .

CDR3nt: TGTGCCAGCAGCCAGGACAGGGCCCAAGAGACCCAGTACTTC
CDR3aa: CASSQDRAQETQYF
j_gene: TRBJ2-5
d_gene: TRBD1
v_gene: TRBV6-5
abundance: .

CDR3nt: TGTGCCAGCAGCCAGCGTGAGACCCAGTACTTC
CDR3aa: CASSQRETQYF
j_gene: TRBJ2-5
d_gene: .
v_gene: TRBV7-8
abundance: .

CDR3nt: TGCGCCAGCAGCCAAGGGTACAGGGGCATGTACAATGAGCAGTTCTTC
CDR3aa: CASSQGYRGMYNEQFF
j_gene: TRBJ2-1
d_gene: TRBD1
v_gene: TRBV4-3
abundance: few

CDR3nt: TGTGCCAGCAGCCCCGCCTACGAGCAGTACTTC
CDR3aa: CASSPAYEQYF
j_gene: TRBJ2-7
d_gene: .
v_gene: TRBV11-2
abundance: few

CDR3nt: TGTGCCAGCAGCCGCCTTGGGGGCAGGTCTGAAGCTTTCTTT
CDR3aa: CASSRLGGRSEAFF
j_gene: TRBJ1-1
d_gene: .
v_gene: TRBV7-2
abundance: .

CDR3nt: TGCAGCGTCGCGAGGACACAAGACTATGGCTACACCTTC
CDR3aa: CSVARTQDYGYTF
j_gene: TRBJ1-2
d_gene: .
v_gene: TRBV29-1
abundance: .

CDR3nt: TGTGCCAGCAGCACAGGGGATTACACCGGGGAGCTGTTTTTT
CDR3aa: CASSTGDYTGELFF
j_gene: TRBJ2-2
d_gene: TRBD1
v_gene: TRBV2
abundance: .

CDR3nt: TGTGCCAGCAGTGCCAGGGGACTAGCGGGGGGCCCGGGCACAGATACGCAGTATTTT
CDR3aa: CASSARGLAGGPGTDTQYF
j_gene: TRBJ2-3
d_gene: TRBD2
v_gene: TRBV6-4
abundance: .

CDR3nt: TGTGCCAGCAGCTCCGGGACTAGCGAAAAAGAGACCCAGTACTTC
CDR3aa: CASSSGTSEKETQYF
j_gene: TRBJ2-5
d_gene: TRBD2
v_gene: TRBV5-8
abundance: .

CDR3nt: TGCAGCGTTGCCCAGGGGGCTACTGAAGCTTTCTTT
CDR3aa: CSVAQGATEAFF
j_gene: TRBJ1-1
d_gene: TRBD1
v_gene: TRBV29-1
abundance: .

CDR3nt: TGCGCCAGCAGCCAAGTGGTAGGCCTAGGGCCCCAGCATTTT
CDR3aa: CASSQVVGLGPQHF
j_gene: TRBJ1-5
d_gene: .
v_gene: TRBV4-3
abundance: .

CDR3nt: TGTGCCAGCAGCTTACCGGGACAGAATTCACCCCTCCACTTT
CDR3aa: CASSLPGQNSPLHF
j_gene: TRBJ1-6
d_gene: TRBD1
v_gene: TRBV7-2
abundance: .

CDR3nt: TGCGCCAGCAGCCCTGGCTGGGATACGCAGTATTTT
CDR3aa: CASSPGWDTQYF
j_gene: TRBJ2-3
d_gene: .
v_gene: TRBV5-1
abundance: once

CDR3nt: TGCGCCAGCAGCACGACAGGGGACTATGGCTACACCTTC
CDR3aa: CASSTTGDYGYTF
j_gene: TRBJ1-2
d_gene: TRBD1
v_gene: TRBV5-1
abundance: once

CDR3nt: TGTGCCACCCTAGGGGGTAGCAATCAGCCCCAGCATTTT
CDR3aa: CATLGGSNQPQHF
j_gene: TRBJ1-5
d_gene: .
v_gene: TRBV21-1
abundance: .

CDR3nt: TGCGCCAGCAGCTCGAGGGGACAGGACACCTTGGATACGCAGTATTTT
CDR3aa: CASSSRGQDTLDTQYF
j_gene: TRBJ2-3
d_gene: TRBD1
v_gene: TRBV5-1
abundance: .

CDR3nt: TGTGCCAGCTCACCCCCGGTGTTGGAGACCCAGTACTTC
CDR3aa: CASSPPVLETQYF
j_gene: TRBJ2-5
d_gene: .
v_gene: TRBV18
abundance: .

CDR3nt: TGTGCCAGCAGAAGGACATCAAGGGGCAATCAGCCCCAGCATTTT
CDR3aa: CASRRTSRGNQPQHF
j_gene: TRBJ1-5
d_gene: .
v_gene: TRBV27
abundance: .

CDR3nt: TGTGCCAGCAGCTCCTCTTTTAGAGATACGCAGTATTTT
CDR3aa: CASSSSFRDTQYF
j_gene: TRBJ2-3
d_gene: .
v_gene: TRBV7-2
abundance: once

CDR3nt: TGTGCCAGCTCCCGGCAGGGACAGGGAGCTAATGAAAAACTGTTTTTT
CDR3aa: CASSRQGQGANEKLFF
j_gene: TRBJ1-4
d_gene: TRBD1
v_gene: TRBV18
abundance: .

CDR3nt: TGTGCCAGTGGAGGATTCTCTGGAAACACCATATATTTT
CDR3aa: CASGGFSGNTIYF
j_gene: TRBJ1-3
d_gene: .
v_gene: TRBV6-5
abundance: .

CDR3nt: TGCGCCAGCAGCCAAGCATTCGGGGGGGGAGCCAAAAACATTCAGTACTTC
CDR3aa: CASSQAFGGGAKNIQYF
j_gene: TRBJ2-4
d_gene: TRBD2
v_gene: TRBV4-1
abundance: few

CDR3nt: TGTGCCAGCAGCTTAAGCAGGGGTCGGGGTGAAAAACTGTTTTTT
CDR3aa: CASSLSRGRGEKLFF
j_gene: TRBJ1-4
d_gene: .
v_gene: TRBV7-2
abundance: .